The 15 T cell receptor beta chains below come from one sample, sequenced in a study of T-cell memory formation after mild COVID-19. TCRdb reprocessed the 5' RACE reads with MiXCR, giving one entry per CDR3 protein. The sample has over 350,000 distinct CDR3 sequences, about 17% seen once. What was sequenced was PBMCs or a T cell subset sorted from them (not recorded which). The receptors here all came from a man aged 18 to 35 who had mild COVID-19 (a few samples of this study predate the infection). Cell type and time point are not known.

This clonotype was seen a few times. The chain employs TRBV29-1 and TRBJ1-2; D uncertain. Germline CDR1 reads SQVTM; CDR2 reads ANQGSEA. This CDR3 contains 13 residues. V lost 4 bases and J 5 bases, leaving 14 bases between the germline ends. CDR3 loop: CSVAGDNHYGYTF. The CDR3 DNA sequence: TGCAGCGTTGCAGGCGACAACCATTATGGCTACACCTTC.

V and J are TRBV21-1 and TRBJ2-4; the table's D gene call, TRBD2, was not cross checked with the DNA. TRBV21-1 is given as a pseudogene. This CDR3 comprises 19 residues. This CDR3 is CASSSSGTSGGVAKNIQYF. CDR3 sequence (DNA): TGTGCCAGCAGCAGCTCCGGGACTAGCGGTGGAGTTGCCAAAAACATTCAGTACTTC.

This clonotype was seen many times. The V gene is TRBV7-2, the J gene TRBJ1-5; D unresolved. Trimming took 5 bases from V and 7 from J, leaving 15 bases between them. Germline V lookup: CDR1 SGHTA, CDR2 FQGNSA. This CDR3 contains 14 residues. CDR3 coding DNA: TGTGCCAGCAGCAAGGGAGCCGGTGGCCAGCCCCAGCATTTT. The encoded protein is CASSKGAGGQPQHF.

As DNA, the CDR3 is TGCAGCGTTGAAGATCTTTCGGGCAGAACCTCCTACAATGAGCAGTTCTTC. Protein: CSVEDLSGRTSYNEQFF. The chain couples TRBV29-1 to TRBJ2-1; D gene unclear. V shed 0 bases and J shed 0 bases, with 15 bases lying between them. Germline-derived CDR1 and CDR2 are SQVTM and ANQGSEA. This CDR3 region has 17 residues.

J is TRBJ1-1 and V is TRBV20-1; D is unresolved. The CDR3 sequence is 13 residues long. Per germline, CDR1 DFQATT and CDR2 SNEGSKA (reference sequence). V was pared by 4 bases and J by 4 bases, with 13 bases between. CDR3 amino acids: CSANTPDATEAFF. In nucleotides, the CDR3 is TGCAGTGCTAACACCCCGGACGCCACTGAAGCTTTCTTT.

CDR3 residues: CASSLRRDRGSNGYTF. Written as DNA, the CDR3 is TGTGCCAGCAGCTTACGCCGGGACAGGGGAAGCAATGGCTACACCTTC. This chain uses TRBV7-6 with TRBJ1-2, with TRBD1 identical over 10 bases. The CDR3 spans 16 residues. The V gene end was trimmed by 2 bases and the J gene end by 6 bases; junction bases not matched to a gene: 9. Germline V gene sequence: CDR1 SGHVS, CDR2 FNYEAQ.

This sequence joins TRBV9 and TRBJ2-2; D is undetermined. There are 16 residues in the CDR3. Germline CDR1 SGDLS, CDR2 YYNGEE. V was clipped by 7 bases and J by 0 bases, with 16 bases between them. CDR3: CASGFLRQSNTGELFF. The CDR3 coding sequence is TGTGCCAGCGGTTTTCTGCGGCAATCGAACACCGGGGAGCTGTTTTTT.

The CDR3: CASSYGGLWGQGFYEQYF. The CDR3 nucleotides read TGTGCCAGCAGTTACGGAGGACTTTGGGGACAGGGGTTTTACGAGCAGTACTTC. This chain uses TRBV6-2 or TRBV6-3 with TRBJ2-7, with TRBD1 identical over 10 bases. Trimming took 2 bases from V and 4 from J; bases not matched to a gene: 14. CDR1 and CDR2 from the germline V gene are MNHEY and SVGEGT. The CDR3 contains 18 residues.

Note on this clonotype: Germline is not matched at one junction end, which may reflect a read error. This chain uses TRBV10-2 with TRBJ2-7, with 8 bases fitting TRBD2. This CDR3 has 14 residues. In germline, CDR1 is WSHSY, CDR2 SAAADI. The CDR3: CASSEFPGGATQYF. The CDR3 DNA sequence: TGCGCCAGCAGTGAGTTCCCGGGGGGGGCGACGCAGTATTTC.

The CDR3 loop reads CASSLGASGGSWDTQYF. In DNA form, the CDR3 reads TGTGCCAGCAGTTTGGGCGCTAGCGGGGGGTCATGGGATACGCAGTATTTT. V gene TRBV11-2 combines with J gene TRBJ2-3, with 11 bases lining up with TRBD2. Trimming removed 6 bases from V and 6 bases from J; junction bases left unmatched: 14. This CDR3 is built from 17 residues. Germline V gene sequence: CDR1 SGHAT, CDR2 FQNNGV.

This clonotype was seen a handful of times. The chain links TRBV9 to TRBJ1-6, with no clear D. CDR1 and CDR2 (germline): SGDLS, YYNGEE. The V end lost 2 bases, the J end lost 10 bases, and 16 bases lay between the germline ends. The CDR3 sequence is 15 residues long. In DNA form, the CDR3 reads TGTGCCAGCAGCGTCGGGCCGCTGGTGGGGTCACCCCTCCACTTT. Its protein product is CASSVGPLVGSPLHF.

This clonotype has only a few counts. This chain connects TRBV5-6 to TRBJ1-3; tentatively, D is TRBD1 (5 bases). Trimming left V 4 bases short and J 3 bases short, with 8 bases between. The germline gives CDR1 SGHDT, CDR2 YYEEEE. This CDR3 spans 13 amino acids. CDR3: CASSPRDGNTIYF. In DNA, the CDR3 is TGTGCCAGCAGCCCCAGGGATGGAAACACCATATATTTT.

This clonotype was counted a few times. J is TRBJ1-3 and V is TRBV7-2, with 8 bases aligning to TRBD1. The CDR3 contains 14 residues. Germline trimming cut 5 bases from V and 3 bases from J; bases unmatched to any gene: 3. From germline, CDR1 is SGHTA and CDR2 FQGNSA. The CDR3 here is CASSIDRGGNTIYF. The CDR3 DNA reads as TGTGCCAGCAGCATTGACAGGGGTGGAAACACCATATATTTT.

CDR3 sequence: CASSEIGTKDTNEQFF. As DNA, the CDR3 is TGTGCCAGCAGTGAAATAGGTACTAAAGACACCAATGAGCAGTTCTTC. The J gene is TRBJ2-1, the V gene TRBV2; D unresolved. Trimming shortened V by 2 bases and J by 6 bases, and 17 bases separated the two germline ends. Germline-derived CDR1 and CDR2 are SNHLY and FYNNEI. The CDR3 contains 16 residues.

Only a few counts were recorded for this clonotype. J is TRBJ2-7 and V is TRBV6-2 or TRBV6-3; D remains ambiguous. CDR1 is MNHEY, CDR2 SVGEGT, per germline. There are 15 residues in the CDR3. The V and J ends lost 4 bases and 3 bases respectively, with 16 bases between them. As DNA, the CDR3 is TGTGCCAGCAGTTGGGCGCCTAATGTAGGCTACGAGCAGTACTTC. It is translated as CASSWAPNVGYEQYF.